This is a list of T cell receptor beta chains from one sample in a study of blood T cell repertoires in COVID-19. This table comes from immunoSEQ multiplex PCR, and its TCRdb copy is limited to in-frame clones, with some not included. Of nearly 50,000 clones listed, about 83% were seen once; the top ten hold approximately 2%. The source material was peripheral blood. These receptors all stem from a woman between 55 and 75 years old with acute or convalescent COVID-19. CDR3s leave out the opening cysteine and the closing phenylalanine or tryptophan.

J gene	V gene	CDR3 protein
TRBJ2-7	TRBV7-8	ASSLGTSYYEQY
TRBJ1-6	TRBV19	ASSPRQGTDSPLH
TRBJ1-5	TRBV4-1	ASSRELTRHNQPQH
TRBJ2-4	TRBV6-1	ASSEGSASWVQY
TRBJ1-2	TRBV7-2	ASREGGNYGYT
TRBJ1-1	TRBV4-2	ASSQGDRGVEAF
TRBJ2-5	TRBV4-1	ASSQEPGGSFWETQY
TRBJ1-1	TRBV20-1	SASPSGGTEAF
TRBJ2-1	TRBV5-4	AYSGTSYNEQF
TRBJ2-7	TRBV19	ASSRGTGGFNSYEQY
TRBJ2-7	TRBV2	ASSGGLVDEQY
TRBJ2-3	TRBV6-6	ASSSGGATDTQY
TRBJ2-5	TRBV7-8	ASSLGQKETQY
TRBJ2-3	TRBV7-3	ASSSGQSPQY
TRBJ1-5	TRBV6-6	ASSYDSFQPQH
TRBJ2-1	TRBV24-1	ATSDRGLADNEQF
TRBJ1-5	TRBV2	ASGNRGHHQPQH
TRBJ2-1	TRBV30	AWRLMRSSYNEQF
TRBJ1-5	TRBV28	ASSRQGTKVSPQH
TRBJ1-2	TRBV18	ASSPQDYGYT
TRBJ1-2	TRBV27	ASSLGVGVLNGYT
TRBJ1-2	TRBV28	ASSLEGQGVLNYGYT
TRBJ1-1	TRBV12-3/TRBV12-4	ASSLARNTEAF
TRBJ2-3	TRBV5-1	ASKEGGRTDTQY
TRBJ2-3	TRBV10-3	AISVAEPTDTQY
TRBJ2-5	TRBV23-1	ASSQSGTDLQETQY
TRBJ1-1	TRBV3-1/TRBV3-2	ASSQAPGNTEAF
TRBJ2-7	TRBV7-8	ASSSTTSGNHEQY
TRBJ1-3	TRBV21-1	ASSKRGRPWQTIY
TRBJ1-5	TRBV12-3/TRBV12-4	ASSQGLGQPQH
TRBJ2-7	TRBV27	ASRQSGQVSYEQY
TRBJ1-2	TRBV28	ASSTHRGNYGYT
TRBJ1-4	TRBV4-1	ASSQDETTAGEKLF
TRBJ2-1	TRBV7-9	ASSLAGPHKEQF
TRBJ1-6	TRBV6-5	ASRNNRGRNSPLH
TRBJ2-7	TRBV11-1	ASSLRGTYEQY
TRBJ1-2	TRBV11-2	ASSLSRNYGYT
TRBJ1-5	TRBV6-2/TRBV6-3	ASSKGVLSNQPQH
TRBJ2-1	TRBV30	ACNPGIAGAWGNEQF
TRBJ2-7	TRBV9	ASSVASQGSEQY
TRBJ1-2	TRBV12-5	ASGLLQGAYGYT
TRBJ1-6	TRBV10-2	ASRAGLNSPLH